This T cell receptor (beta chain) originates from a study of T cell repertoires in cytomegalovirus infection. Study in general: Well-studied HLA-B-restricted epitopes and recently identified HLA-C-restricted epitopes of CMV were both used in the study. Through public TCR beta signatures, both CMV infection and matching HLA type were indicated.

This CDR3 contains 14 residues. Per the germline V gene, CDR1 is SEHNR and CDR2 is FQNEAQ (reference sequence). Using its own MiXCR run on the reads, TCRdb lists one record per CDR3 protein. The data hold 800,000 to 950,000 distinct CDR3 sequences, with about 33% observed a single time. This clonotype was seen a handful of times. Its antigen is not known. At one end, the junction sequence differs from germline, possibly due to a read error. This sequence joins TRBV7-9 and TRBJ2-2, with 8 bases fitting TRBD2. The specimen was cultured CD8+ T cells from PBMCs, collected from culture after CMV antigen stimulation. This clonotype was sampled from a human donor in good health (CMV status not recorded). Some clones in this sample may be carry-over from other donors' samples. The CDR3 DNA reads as TGTGCCAACAGCGGGGGCGCAAACACCGGGGAGCTGTTTTTT. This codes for CANSGGANTGELFF.